This entry features one TCR beta chain sequence. Its specificity is not known. Clones were read by immunoSEQ multiplex PCR, and TCRdb kept only the in-frame ones, dropping some. The data show 2 million to 2.5 million clones, over 85% seen once. These data originate in a study of shared clonotypes between healthy human individuals. From germline, CDR1 is MDHEN and CDR2 SYDVKM. This CDR3 spans 12 amino acids. V was trimmed by 11 bases and J by 2 bases, leaving 13 bases between them. Overall study results and limits: Larger richness was generally estimated for naive than memory subsets. Relative to clonotypes present in all four donors, those not shared had lower generation probabilities.

The sequenced sample consisted of naive CD4+ T cells from PBMCs. Subset in this sample: CD45RA+ positively selected. The V gene is TRBV28, the J gene TRBJ2-7, with D unclear. The sequence came from a man between 18 and 29 years old in good health. Some clones in this sample may be carry-over from other donors' samples. CDR3 in DNA: TGTGCCGTGGAGCCCAACCCCTACGAGCAGTACTTC. Its protein is CAVEPNPYEQYF.